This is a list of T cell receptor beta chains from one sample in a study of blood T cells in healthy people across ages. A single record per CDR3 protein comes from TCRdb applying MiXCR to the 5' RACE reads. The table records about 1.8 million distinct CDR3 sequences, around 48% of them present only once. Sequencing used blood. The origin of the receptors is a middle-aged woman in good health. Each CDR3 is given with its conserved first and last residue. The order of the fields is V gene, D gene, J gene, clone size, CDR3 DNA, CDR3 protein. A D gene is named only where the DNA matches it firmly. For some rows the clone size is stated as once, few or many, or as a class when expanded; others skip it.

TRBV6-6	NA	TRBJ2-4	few	TGTGCCAGCAGTCACGGGACCAAAAACATTCAGTACTTC	CASSHGTKNIQYF
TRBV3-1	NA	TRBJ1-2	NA	TGTGCCAGCAGCCATCGGAAGAACTATGGCTACACCTTC	CASSHRKNYGYTF
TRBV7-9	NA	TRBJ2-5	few	TGTGCCAGCAGCACCCACTCATTGACGCAGTACCAAGAGACCCAGTACTTC	CASSTHSLTQYQETQYF
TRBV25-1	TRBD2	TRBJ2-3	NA	TGTGCCAGCAGTGAATCGGGAGGGGGTGGGCAGTATTTT	CASSESGGGGQYF
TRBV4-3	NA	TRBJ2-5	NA	TGCGCCAGCAGCCAAGATAAGTATCGGACCCAGTACTTC	CASSQDKYRTQYF
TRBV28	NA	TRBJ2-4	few	TGTGCCAGCAGTTCCACCCCCGTTTACATTCAGTACTTC	CASSSTPVYIQYF
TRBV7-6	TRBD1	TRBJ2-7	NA	TGTGCCAGCAGTGCGAAACCGGGACAGATCAACGAGCAGTACTTC	CASSAKPGQINEQYF
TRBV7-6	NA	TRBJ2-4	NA	TGTGCCAGCAGCCCCACAAGAGGGGGGGACCTAGCCAAAAACATTCAGTACTTC	CASSPTRGGDLAKNIQYF
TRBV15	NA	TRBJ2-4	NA	TGTGCCACCAGCAGAGATCGTTCCCAGGACGGCCAGCTCCAGTACTTC	CATSRDRSQDGQLQYF
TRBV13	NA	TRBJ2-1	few	TGTGCCAGCAGCTTGGGGGTAAACTCCTACAATGAGCAGTTCTTC	CASSLGVNSYNEQFF
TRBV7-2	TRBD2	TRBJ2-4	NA	TGTGCCAGTAGCTCAGCGGGGAAGCGAAAAAACATTCAGTACTTC	CASSSAGKRKNIQYF
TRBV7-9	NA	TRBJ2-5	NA	TGTGCCAGCCGGGGACTGATAGTGGAGACCCAGTACTTC	CASRGLIVETQYF
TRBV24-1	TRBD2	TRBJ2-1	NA	TGTGCCACCAGTGATTTGAAGCGGGGGGACTACAATGAGCAGTTCTTC	CATSDLKRGDYNEQFF
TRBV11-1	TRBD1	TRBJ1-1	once	TGTGCCAGCAGCTCCCGCCCCCGACAGGGAAGGACTGAAGCTTTCTTT	CASSSRPRQGRTEAFF
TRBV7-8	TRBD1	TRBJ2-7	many	TGTGCCAGCAGCGTATACGACAGGGGATTGTTCGAGCAGTACTTC	CASSVYDRGLFEQYF
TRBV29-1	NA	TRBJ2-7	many	TGCAGCGTTTTTAACAGGGTCTCCTACGAGCAGTACTTC	CSVFNRVSYEQYF
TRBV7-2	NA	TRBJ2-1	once	TGTGCCAGCAGCCTCGACAGGAGGGTGGAACGGCAGTTCTTC	CASSLDRRVERQFF
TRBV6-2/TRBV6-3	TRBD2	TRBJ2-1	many	TGTGCCAGCAACAGCGGGGGCTACAATGAGCAGTTCTTC	CASNSGGYNEQFF
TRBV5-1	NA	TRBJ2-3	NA	TGCGCCAGCAGCTTGGTGGGGAGCCCCACAGATACGCAGTATTTT	CASSLVGSPTDTQYF
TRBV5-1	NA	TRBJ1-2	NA	TGCGCCAGCAGCCCGGAGGCCAGTGGTGGCTATGGCTACACCTTC	CASSPEASGGYGYTF
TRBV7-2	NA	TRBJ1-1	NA	TGTGCCAGCAGCTATGGGCGAGCGACTGAAGCTTTCTTT	CASSYGRATEAFF
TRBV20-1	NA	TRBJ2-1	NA	TGCAGTGCTAGCCCCTCCTCTCGCTCCTACAATGAGCAGTTCTTC	CSASPSSRSYNEQFF
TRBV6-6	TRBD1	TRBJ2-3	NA	TGTGCCAGCAGGATCGATTCGACAGGGATGACAGATACGCAGTATTTT	CASRIDSTGMTDTQYF
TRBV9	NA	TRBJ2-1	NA	TGTGCCAGCAGCCGAGGGGAAGGGGGTGGGCCCTACAATGAGCAGTTCTTC	CASSRGEGGGPYNEQFF
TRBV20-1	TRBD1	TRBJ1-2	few	TGCAGTGCTAGGACAGGGGGCAGGGGATATGGCTACACCTTC	CSARTGGRGYGYTF
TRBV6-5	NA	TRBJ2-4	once	TGTGCCAGCAGCAGCCGGACAGGAATACCCCGGGAGCAGTACTTC	CASSSRTGIPREQYF
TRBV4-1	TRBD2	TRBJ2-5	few	TGCGCCAGCAGCCAAGTGGCTAGCGGGGGGGCCGGTGGAGAGACCCAGTACTTC	CASSQVASGGAGGETQYF
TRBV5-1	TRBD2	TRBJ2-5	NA	TGCGCCAGCAGCCCAAGTCTAGGACTAGCGGGGGGGCAAGAGACCCAGTACTTC	CASSPSLGLAGGQETQYF
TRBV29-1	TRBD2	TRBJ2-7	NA	TGCAGCGCTGTCGGGGGGGGCTACGAGCAGTACTTC	CSAVGGGYEQYF
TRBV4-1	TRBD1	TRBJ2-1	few	TGCGCCAGCAGCTTTCGCTCCCAGGGGGACAATGAGCAGTTCTTC	CASSFRSQGDNEQFF
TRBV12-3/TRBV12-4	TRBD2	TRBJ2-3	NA	TGTGCCAGCAGAGGACTAGCGGCGATCACAGATACGCAGTATTTT	CASRGLAAITDTQYF
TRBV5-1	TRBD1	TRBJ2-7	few	TGCGCCAGCAGCTTGCATGGACAGGGGACCTACGAGCAGTACTTC	CASSLHGQGTYEQYF
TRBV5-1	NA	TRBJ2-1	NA	TGCGCCAGCAGCTTGGACCCGTACTCCTACAATGAGCAGTTCTTC	CASSLDPYSYNEQFF
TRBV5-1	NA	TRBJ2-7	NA	TGCGCCAGCAGCTTGGAAGGCCGACGCTCCTACGAGCAGTACTTC	CASSLEGRRSYEQYF
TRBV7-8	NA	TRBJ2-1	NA	TGTGCCAGCAGCAACGATTACAATGAGCAGTTCTTC	CASSNDYNEQFF
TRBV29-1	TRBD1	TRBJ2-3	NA	TGCAGCGCTAAAGACAGGGGAGTAGCAGGTACGCAGTATTTT	CSAKDRGVAGTQYF
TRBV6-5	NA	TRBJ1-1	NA	TGTGCCAGCAGTTACTCGGGGACCCAAGCTTTCTTT	CASSYSGTQAFF
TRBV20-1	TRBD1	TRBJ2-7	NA	TGCAGTGCTAGAGATGCCCTGGGACAGAGGTACGAGCAGTACTTC	CSARDALGQRYEQYF
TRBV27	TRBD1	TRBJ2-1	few	TGTGCCAGCAGTTCTAACGATCCGACAGGGTCGGAATATCATGAGCAGTTCTTC	CASSSNDPTGSEYHEQFF
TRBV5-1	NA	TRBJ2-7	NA	TGCGCCAGCAGCTTATCTCATGAGGGATCGAGCTCCTACAATGAGCAGTACTTC	CASSLSHEGSSSYNEQYF
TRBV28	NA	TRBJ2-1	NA	TGTGCCAGCAGTGCCCCCGGGGTAGGTGAGCAGTTCTTC	CASSAPGVGEQFF
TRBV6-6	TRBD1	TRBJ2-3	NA	TGTGCCAGCAGGGGTCCCGGACAGGGTTTTTCGGATACGCAGTATTTT	CASRGPGQGFSDTQYF
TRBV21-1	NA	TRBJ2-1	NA	TGTGCCAGCAGCAAATATCATCCCAGCAGTATCTCCTACAATGAGCAGTTCTTC	CASSKYHPSSISYNEQFF
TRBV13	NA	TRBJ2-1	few	TGTGCCAGCAGCTTATTGGGCGGAAGGGAGGTCAATGAGCAGTTCTTC	CASSLLGGREVNEQFF
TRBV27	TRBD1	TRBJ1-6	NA	TGTGCCAGCAGTTTGCGACAGGGAACCTCGGGATCCTATAATTCACCCCTCCACTTT	CASSLRQGTSGSYNSPLHF
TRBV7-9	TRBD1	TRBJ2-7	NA	TGTGCCAGCAGCCCAGTACAGGGGTTAAGGAACGAGCAGTACTTC	CASSPVQGLRNEQYF